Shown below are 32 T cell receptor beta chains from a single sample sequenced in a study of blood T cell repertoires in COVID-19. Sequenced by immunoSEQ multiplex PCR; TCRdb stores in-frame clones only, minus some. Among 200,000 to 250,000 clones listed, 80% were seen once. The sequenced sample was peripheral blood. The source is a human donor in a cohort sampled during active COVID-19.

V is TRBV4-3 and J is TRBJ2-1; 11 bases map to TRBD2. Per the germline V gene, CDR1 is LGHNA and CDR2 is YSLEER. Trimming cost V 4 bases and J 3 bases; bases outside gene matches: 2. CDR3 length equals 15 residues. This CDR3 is CASSRTSGGYNEQFF. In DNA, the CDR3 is TGCGCCAGCAGCCGAACTAGCGGGGGCTACAATGAGCAGTTCTTC.

The CDR3 is CASSPQGEGGELFF. Written as DNA, the CDR3 is TGTGCCAGCAGCCCACAGGGGGAAGGCGGGGAGCTGTTTTTT. The V call is TRBV3-1 (or the pseudogene TRBV3-2), the J call TRBJ2-2; 8 positions agree with TRBD1. Germline loops: CDR1 LGHDT, CDR2 YNNKEL (reference sequence). The CDR3 consists of 14 residues. The V gene end was trimmed by 4 bases and the J gene end by 7 bases; junction bases not matched to a gene: 5.

CDR3 sequence: CASSILGTLNTEAFF. Here the CDR3 DNA reads TGTGCCAGTAGTATATTGGGGACACTGAACACTGAAGCTTTCTTT. V and J are TRBV19 and TRBJ1-1; D perhaps matches TRBD1 (6 bases). This CDR3 comprises 15 residues. Germline CDR1 reads LNHDA; CDR2 reads SQIVND (reference sequence). Trimming pared 2 bases from V and 0 bases from J, leaving 10 bases between.

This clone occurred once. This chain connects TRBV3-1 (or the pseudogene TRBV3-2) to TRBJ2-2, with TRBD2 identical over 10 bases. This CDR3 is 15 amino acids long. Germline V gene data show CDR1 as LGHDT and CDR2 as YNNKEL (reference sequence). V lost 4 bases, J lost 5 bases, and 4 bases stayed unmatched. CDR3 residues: CASSPSGSMTGELFF. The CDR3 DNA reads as TGTGCCAGCAGCCCTAGCGGGAGTATGACCGGGGAGCTGTTTTTT.

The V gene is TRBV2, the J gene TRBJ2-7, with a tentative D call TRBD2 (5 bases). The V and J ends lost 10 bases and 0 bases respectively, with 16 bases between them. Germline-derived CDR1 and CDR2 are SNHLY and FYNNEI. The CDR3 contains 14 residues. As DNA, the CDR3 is TGTGCCACCTTCCAGGACTCCAGCTCCTACGAGCAGTACTTC. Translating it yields CATFQDSSSYEQYF.

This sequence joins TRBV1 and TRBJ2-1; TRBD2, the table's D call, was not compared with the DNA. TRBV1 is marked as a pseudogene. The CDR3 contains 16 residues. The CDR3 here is CTSSLWTSGGADEQFF. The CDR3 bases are TGCACCAGCAGCCTCTGGACTAGCGGGGGGGCCGATGAGCAGTTCTTC.

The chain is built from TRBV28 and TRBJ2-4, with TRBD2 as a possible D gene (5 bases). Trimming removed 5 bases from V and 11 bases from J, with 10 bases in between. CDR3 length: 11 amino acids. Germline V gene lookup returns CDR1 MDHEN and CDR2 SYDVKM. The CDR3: CASSQVGVQYF. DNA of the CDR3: TGTGCCAGCAGTCAGGTCGGGGTTCAGTACTTC.

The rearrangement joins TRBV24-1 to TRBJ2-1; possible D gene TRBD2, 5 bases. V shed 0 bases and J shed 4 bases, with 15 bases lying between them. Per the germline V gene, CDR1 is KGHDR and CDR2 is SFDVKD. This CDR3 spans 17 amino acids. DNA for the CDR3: TGTGCCACCAGTGATTTGCATCCGGGGATCGGGTACAATGAGCAGTTCTTC. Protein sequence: CATSDLHPGIGYNEQFF.

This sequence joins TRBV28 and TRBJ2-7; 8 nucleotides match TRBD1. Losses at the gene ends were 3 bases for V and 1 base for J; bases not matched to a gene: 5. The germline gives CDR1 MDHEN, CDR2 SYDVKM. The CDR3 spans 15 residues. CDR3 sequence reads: CASSLGRTGSYEQYF. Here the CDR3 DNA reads TGTGCCAGCAGTTTGGGGAGGACAGGGTCCTACGAGCAGTACTTC.

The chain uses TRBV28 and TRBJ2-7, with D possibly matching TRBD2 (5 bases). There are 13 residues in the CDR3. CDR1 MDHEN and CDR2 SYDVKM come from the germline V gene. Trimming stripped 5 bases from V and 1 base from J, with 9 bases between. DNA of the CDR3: TGTGCCAGCAGTCTCGGGAATTCCTACGAGCAGTACTTC. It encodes CASSLGNSYEQYF.

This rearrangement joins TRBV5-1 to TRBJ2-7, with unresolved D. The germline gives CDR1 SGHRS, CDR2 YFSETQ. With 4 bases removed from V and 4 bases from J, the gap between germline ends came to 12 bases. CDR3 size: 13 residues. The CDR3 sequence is CASSLTIDYEQYF. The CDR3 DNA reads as TGCGCCAGCAGCCTAACTATCGATTACGAGCAGTACTTC. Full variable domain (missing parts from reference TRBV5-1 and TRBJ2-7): KAGVTQTPRYLIKTRGQQVTLSCSPISGHRSVSWYQQTPGQGLQFLFEYFSETQRNKGNFPGRFSGRQFSNSRSEMNVSTLELGDSALYLCASSLTIDYEQYFGPGTRLTVT.

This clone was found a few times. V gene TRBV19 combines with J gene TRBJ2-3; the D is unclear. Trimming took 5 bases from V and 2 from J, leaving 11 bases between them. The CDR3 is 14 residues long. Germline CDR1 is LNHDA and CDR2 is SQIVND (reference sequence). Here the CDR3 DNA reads TGTGCCAGTAGTTTGCCAGTCCTCACAGATACGCAGTATTTT. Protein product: CASSLPVLTDTQYF.

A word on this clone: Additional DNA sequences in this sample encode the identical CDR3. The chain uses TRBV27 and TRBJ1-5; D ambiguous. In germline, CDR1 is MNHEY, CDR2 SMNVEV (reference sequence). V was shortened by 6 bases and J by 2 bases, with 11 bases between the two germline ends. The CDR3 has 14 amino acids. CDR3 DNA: TGTGCCAGCAGCCCCCGACAAGGCAATCAGCCCCAGCATTTT. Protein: CASSPRQGNQPQHF.

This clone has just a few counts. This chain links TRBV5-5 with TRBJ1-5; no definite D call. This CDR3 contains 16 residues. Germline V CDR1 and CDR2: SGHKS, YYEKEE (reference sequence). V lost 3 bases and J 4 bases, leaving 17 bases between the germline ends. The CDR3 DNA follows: TGTGCCAGCAGCTGGGAGCTGGGAGAGAGGAATCAGCCCCAGCATTTT. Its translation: CASSWELGERNQPQHF.

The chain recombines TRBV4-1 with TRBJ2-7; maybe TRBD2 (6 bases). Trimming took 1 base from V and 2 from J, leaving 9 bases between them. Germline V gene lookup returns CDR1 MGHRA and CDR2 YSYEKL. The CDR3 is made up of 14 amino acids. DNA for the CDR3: TGCGCCAGCAGCCAAGCGGCGGGACCCTACGAGCAGTACTTC. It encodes CASSQAAGPYEQYF.

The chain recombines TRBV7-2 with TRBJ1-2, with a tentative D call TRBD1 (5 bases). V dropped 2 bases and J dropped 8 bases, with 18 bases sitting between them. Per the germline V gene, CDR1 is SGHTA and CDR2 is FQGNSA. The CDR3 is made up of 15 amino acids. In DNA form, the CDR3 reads TGTGCCAGCAGCTTAAGAATGGCAGGGTTACAAGGCTACACCTTC. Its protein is CASSLRMAGLQGYTF.

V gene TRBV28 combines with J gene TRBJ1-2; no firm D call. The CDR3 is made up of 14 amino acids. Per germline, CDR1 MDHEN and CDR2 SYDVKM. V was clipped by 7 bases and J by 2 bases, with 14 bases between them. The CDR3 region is CASTALDTNYGYTF. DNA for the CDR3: TGTGCCAGCACTGCTCTCGACACGAACTATGGCTACACCTTC.

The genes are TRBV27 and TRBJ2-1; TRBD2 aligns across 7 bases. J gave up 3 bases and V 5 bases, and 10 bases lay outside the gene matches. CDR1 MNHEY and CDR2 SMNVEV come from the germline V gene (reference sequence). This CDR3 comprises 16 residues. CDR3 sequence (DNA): TGTGCCAGCAGTATCGGGAGGCTTTTGGTCTACAATGAGCAGTTCTTC. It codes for CASSIGRLLVYNEQFF.

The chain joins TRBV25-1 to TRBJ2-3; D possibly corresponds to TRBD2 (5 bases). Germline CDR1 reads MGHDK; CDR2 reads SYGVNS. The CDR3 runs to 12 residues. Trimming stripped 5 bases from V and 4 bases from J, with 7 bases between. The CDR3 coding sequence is TGTGCCAGCAGTTGGGGAGCAGATACGCAGTATTTT. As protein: CASSWGADTQYF.

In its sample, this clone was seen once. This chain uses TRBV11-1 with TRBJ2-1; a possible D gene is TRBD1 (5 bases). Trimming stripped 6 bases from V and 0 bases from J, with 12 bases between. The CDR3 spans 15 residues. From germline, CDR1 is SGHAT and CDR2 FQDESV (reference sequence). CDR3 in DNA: TGTGCCAGCAGTCTTTCAGACAGCTCCTACAATGAGCAGTTCTTC. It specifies CASSLSDSSYNEQFF.

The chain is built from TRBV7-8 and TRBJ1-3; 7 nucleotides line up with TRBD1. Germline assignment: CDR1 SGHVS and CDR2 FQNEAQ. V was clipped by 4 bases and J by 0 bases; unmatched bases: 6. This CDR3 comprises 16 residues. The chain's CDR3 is CASSYSGQNSGNTIYF. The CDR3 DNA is TGTGCCAGCAGCTACTCGGGACAGAACTCTGGAAACACCATATATTTT.

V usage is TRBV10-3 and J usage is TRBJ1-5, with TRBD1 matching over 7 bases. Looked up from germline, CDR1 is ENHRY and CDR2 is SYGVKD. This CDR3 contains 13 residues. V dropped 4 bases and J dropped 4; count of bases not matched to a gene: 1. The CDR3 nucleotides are TGTGCCATCAGTGCGACAGGGAATCAGCCCCAGCATTTT. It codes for CAISATGNQPQHF.

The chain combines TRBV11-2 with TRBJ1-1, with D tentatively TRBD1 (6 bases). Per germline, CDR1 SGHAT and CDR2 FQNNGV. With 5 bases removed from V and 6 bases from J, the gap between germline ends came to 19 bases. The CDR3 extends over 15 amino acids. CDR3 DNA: TGTGCCAGCAGCCTCCGGGACACTGTTGGCTCTGAAGCTTTCTTT. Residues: CASSLRDTVGSEAFF. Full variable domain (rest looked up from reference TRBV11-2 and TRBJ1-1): EAGVAQSPRYKIIEKRQSVAFWCNPISGHATLYWYQQILGQGPKLLIQFQNNGVVDDSQLPKDRFSAERLKGVDSTLKIQPAKLEDSAVYLCASSLRDTVGSEAFFGQGTRLTVV.

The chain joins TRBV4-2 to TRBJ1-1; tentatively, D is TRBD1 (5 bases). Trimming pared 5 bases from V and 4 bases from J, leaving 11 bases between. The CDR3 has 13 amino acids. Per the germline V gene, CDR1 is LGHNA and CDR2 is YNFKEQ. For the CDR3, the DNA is TGTGCCAGCAGCAGCAGCGGGGGCACTGAAGCTTTCTTT. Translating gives CASSSSGGTEAFF.

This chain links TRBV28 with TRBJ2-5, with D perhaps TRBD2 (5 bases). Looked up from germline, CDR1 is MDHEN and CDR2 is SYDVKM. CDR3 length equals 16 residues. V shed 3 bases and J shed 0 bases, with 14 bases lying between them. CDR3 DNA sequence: TGTGCCAGCAGTTTTCGGGGTGAGGCACACCAAGAGACCCAGTACTTC. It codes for CASSFRGEAHQETQYF.

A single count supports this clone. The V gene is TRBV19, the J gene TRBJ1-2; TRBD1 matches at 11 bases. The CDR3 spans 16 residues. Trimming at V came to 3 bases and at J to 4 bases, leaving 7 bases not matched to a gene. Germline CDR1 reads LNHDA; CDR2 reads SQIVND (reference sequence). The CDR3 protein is CASSISPGTGGYGYTF. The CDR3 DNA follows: TGTGCCAGTAGTATTAGCCCCGGGACAGGGGGCTATGGCTACACCTTC.

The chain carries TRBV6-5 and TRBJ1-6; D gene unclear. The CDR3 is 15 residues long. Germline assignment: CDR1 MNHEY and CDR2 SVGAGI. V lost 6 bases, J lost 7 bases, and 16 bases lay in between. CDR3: CASRLRRVGNSPLHF. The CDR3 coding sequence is TGTGCCAGCAGGCTCCGTCGCGTCGGGAATTCACCCCTCCACTTT.

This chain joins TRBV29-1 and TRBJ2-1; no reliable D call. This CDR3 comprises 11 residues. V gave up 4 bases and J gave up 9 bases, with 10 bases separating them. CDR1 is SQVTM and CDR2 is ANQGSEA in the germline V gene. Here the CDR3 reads CSVVQLSEQFF. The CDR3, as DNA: TGCAGCGTTGTACAGCTGAGTGAGCAGTTCTTC.

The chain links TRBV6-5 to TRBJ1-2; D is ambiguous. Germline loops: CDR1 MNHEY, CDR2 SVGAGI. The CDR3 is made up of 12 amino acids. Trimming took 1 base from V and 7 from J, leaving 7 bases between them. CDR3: CASSYLAGGYTF. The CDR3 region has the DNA TGTGCCAGCAGTTACTTGGCGGGTGGCTACACCTTC.

The CDR3 nucleotides read TGTGCCAGCAGCTTAACGTGGGGCAGACCAGATGAAGCTTTCTTT. Translated: CASSLTWGRPDEAFF. The rearrangement uses TRBV7-3 and TRBJ1-1, with a tentative D call TRBD1 (5 bases). Germline-derived CDR1 and CDR2 are SGHTA and FQGTGA. The CDR3 has 15 amino acids. V gave up 0 bases and J gave up 7 bases, with 15 bases separating them.

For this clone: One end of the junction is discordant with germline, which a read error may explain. This CDR3 is CASSSERTQQGLHF. The CDR3 DNA follows: TGCGCCAGCAGCTCAGAAAGAACTCAACAGGGATTACACTTC. This rearrangement joins TRBV5-1 to TRBJ1-2; possibly TRBD1 for D (6 bases). Germline assignment: CDR1 SGHRS and CDR2 YFSETQ. The CDR3 totals 14 residues.

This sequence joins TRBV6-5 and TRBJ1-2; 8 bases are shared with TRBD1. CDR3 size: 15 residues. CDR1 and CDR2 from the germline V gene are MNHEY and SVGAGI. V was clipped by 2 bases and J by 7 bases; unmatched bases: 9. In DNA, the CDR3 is TGTGCCAGCAGTTACACCACGGACAGGGCCCGTGGCTACACCTTC. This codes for CASSYTTDRARGYTF.